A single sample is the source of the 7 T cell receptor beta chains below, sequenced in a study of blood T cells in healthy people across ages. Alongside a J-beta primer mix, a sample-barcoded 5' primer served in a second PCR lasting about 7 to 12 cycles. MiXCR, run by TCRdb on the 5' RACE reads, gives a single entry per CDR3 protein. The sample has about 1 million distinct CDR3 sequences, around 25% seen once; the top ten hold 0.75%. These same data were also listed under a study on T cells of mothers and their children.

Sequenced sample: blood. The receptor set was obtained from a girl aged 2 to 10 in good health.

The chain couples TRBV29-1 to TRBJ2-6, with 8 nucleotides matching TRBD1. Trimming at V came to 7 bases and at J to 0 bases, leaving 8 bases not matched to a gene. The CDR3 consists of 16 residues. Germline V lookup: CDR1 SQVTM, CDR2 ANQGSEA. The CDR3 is CSALTGGVSGANVLTF. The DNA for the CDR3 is TGCAGCGCTTTAACAGGGGGAGTCTCTGGGGCCAACGTCCTGACTTTC.

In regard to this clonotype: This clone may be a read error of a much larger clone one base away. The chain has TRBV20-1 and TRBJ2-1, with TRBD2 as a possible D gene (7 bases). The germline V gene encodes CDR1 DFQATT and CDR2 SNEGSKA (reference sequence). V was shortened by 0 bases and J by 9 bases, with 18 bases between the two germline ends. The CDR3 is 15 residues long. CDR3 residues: CSARDRGARSSEQFF. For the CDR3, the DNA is TGCAGTGCTAGAGATCGGGGGGCGCGGTCAAGTGAGCAGTTCTTC.

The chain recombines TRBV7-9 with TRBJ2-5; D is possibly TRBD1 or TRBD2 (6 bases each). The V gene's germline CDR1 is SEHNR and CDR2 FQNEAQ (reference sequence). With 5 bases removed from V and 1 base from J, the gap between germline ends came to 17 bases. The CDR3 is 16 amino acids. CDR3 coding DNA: TGTGCCAGCAGCCCAAGGGGGGCGGATGGCCAAGAGACCCAGTACTTC. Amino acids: CASSPRGADGQETQYF.

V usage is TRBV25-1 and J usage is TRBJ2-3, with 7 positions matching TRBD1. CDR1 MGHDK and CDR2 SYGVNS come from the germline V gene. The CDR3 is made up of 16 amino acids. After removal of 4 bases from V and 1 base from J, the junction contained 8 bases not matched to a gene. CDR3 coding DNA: TGTGCCAGCAGTGGAAATCGGGGACAGCGCACAGATACGCAGTATTTT. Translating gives CASSGNRGQRTDTQYF.

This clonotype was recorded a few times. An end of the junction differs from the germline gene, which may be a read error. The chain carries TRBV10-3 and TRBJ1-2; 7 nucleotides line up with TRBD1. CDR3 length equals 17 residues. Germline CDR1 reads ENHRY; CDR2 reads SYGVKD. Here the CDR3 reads CAISESEGTGERYGHTF. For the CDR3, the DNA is TGTGCCATCAGTGAGTCCGAGGGAACAGGGGAACGATATGGCCACACCTTC.

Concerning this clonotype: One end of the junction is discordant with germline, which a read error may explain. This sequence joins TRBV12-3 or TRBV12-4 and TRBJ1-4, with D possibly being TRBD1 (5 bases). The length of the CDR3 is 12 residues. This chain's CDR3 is CTSSSLGRRLFF. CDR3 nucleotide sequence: TGTACCAGCAGTTCCCTGGGGCGGAGACTGTTTTTT.

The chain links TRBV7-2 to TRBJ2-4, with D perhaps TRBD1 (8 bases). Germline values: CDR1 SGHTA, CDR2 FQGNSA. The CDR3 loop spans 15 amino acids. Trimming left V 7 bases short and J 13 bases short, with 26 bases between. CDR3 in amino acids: CASNGRTGYLLEQYF. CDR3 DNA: TGTGCCAGCAACGGGAGGACAGGGTATTTGTTAGAGCAGTACTTC.